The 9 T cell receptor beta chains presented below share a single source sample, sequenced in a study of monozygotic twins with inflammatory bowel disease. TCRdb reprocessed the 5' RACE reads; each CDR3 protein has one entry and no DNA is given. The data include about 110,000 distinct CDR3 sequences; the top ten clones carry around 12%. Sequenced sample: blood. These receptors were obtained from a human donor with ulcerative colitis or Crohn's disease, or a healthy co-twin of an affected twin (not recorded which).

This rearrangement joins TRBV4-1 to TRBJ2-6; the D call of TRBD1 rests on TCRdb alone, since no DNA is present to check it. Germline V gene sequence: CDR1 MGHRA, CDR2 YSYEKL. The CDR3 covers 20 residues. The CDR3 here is CASSQESPTGGHSGANVLTF.

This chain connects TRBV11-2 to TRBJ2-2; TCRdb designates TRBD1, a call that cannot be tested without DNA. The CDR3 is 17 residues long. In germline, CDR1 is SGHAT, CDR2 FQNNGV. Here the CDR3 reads CASKPWRGDAVSGELFF.

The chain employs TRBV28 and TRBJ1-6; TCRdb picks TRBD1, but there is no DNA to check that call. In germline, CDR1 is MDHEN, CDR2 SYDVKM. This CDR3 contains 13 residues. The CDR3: CASSSQVVSPLHF.

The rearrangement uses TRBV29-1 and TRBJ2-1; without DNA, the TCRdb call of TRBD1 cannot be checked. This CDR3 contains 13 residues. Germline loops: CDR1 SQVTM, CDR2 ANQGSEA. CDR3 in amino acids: CSVRIGVDNEQFF.

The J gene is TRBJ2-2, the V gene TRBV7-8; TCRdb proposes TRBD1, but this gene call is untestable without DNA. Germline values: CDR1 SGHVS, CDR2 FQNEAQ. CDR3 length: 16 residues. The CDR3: CASSSGTASYPGELFF.

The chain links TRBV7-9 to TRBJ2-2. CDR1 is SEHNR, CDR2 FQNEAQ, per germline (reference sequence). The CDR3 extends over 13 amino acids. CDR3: CASSQTGIGELFF.

CDR3 region: CSVGEWGGYNEQFF. The rearrangement links TRBV20-1 to TRBJ2-1; the D gene TCRdb calls, TRBD1, cannot be checked with no DNA. There are 14 residues in the CDR3. Germline loops: CDR1 DFQATT, CDR2 SNEGSKA (reference sequence).

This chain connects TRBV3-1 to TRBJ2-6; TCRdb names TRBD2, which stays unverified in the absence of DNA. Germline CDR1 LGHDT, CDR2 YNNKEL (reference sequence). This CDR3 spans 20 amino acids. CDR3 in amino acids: CASSHVVNAGFRSGANVLTF. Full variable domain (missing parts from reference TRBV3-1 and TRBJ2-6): DTAVSQTPKYLVTQMGNDKSIKCEQNLGHDTMYWYKQDSKKFLKIMFSYNNKELIINETVPNRFSPKSPDKAHLNLHINSLELGDSAVYFCASSHVVNAGFRSGANVLTFGAGSRLTVL.

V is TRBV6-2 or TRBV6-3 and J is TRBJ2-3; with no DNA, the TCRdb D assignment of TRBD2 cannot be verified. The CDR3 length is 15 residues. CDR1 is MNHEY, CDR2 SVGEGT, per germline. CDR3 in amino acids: CASSRQGLAGDTQYF.